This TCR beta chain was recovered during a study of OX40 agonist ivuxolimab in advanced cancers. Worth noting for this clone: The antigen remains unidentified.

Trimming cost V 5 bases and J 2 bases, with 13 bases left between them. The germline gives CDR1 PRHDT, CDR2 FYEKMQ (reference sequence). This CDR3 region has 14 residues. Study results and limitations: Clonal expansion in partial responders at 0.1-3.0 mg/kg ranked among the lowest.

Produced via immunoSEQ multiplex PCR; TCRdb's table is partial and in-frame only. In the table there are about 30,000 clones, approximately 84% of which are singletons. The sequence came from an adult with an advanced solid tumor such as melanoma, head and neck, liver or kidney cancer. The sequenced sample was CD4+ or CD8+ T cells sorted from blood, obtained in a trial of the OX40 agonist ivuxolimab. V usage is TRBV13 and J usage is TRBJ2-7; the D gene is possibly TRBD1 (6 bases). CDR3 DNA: TGTGCCAGCAGCGACCGCGGACAGACCTACGAGCAGTACTTC. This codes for CASSDRGQTYEQYF.